These T cell receptor beta chains were read from a single sample in a study of regulatory T cells in long-lasting Graves disease. TCRdb itself ran the multiplex PCR reads through MiXCR, one entry per CDR3 protein. Of 300,000 to 350,000 distinct CDR3 sequences in the sample, 15% to 20% were seen once. Source: peripheral blood mononuclear cells (PBMCs), taken when the disease was refractory, from a patient treated with antithyroid drugs. The source of these receptors is a female donor with Graves disease. CDR3s include the opening cysteine and the closing phenylalanine or tryptophan. D genes are given only for firm matches. Rows may omit the clone size; those that give it use once, few, many or a size class.

v_call	clone_size	d_call	j_call	cdr3_length	cdr3_aa	cdr3_nt
TRBV6-1	few	NA	TRBJ1-2	13	CASTLTGDDGYTF	TGTGCCAGCACCCTAACGGGGGACGATGGCTACACCTTC
TRBV4-3	few	NA	TRBJ1-1	16	CASSQVKGTKNTEAFF	TGCGCCAGCAGCCAAGTGAAAGGGACCAAGAACACTGAAGCTTTCTTT
TRBV30	few	TRBD1	TRBJ1-5	15	CAWSVGGTGQQPQHF	TGTGCCTGGAGTGTAGGCGGGACAGGGCAACAGCCCCAGCATTTT
TRBV4-3	many	NA	TRBJ1-4	12	CASSQEDEKLFF	TGCGCCAGCAGCCAAGAGGATGAAAAACTGTTTTTT
TRBV6-5	NA	NA	TRBJ1-5	11	CASSSGRPQHF	TGTGCCAGCAGTTCCGGTCGGCCCCAGCATTTT
TRBV11-2	many	TRBD1	TRBJ1-5	16	CASSLGQGASNQPQHF	TGTGCCAGCAGCTTGGGACAGGGGGCAAGCAATCAGCCCCAGCATTTT
TRBV7-9	many	NA	TRBJ2-5	16	CASSNLVSSTGETQYF	TGTGCCAGCAGCAACCTGGTCAGTTCAACGGGAGAGACCCAGTACTTC
TRBV18	NA	NA	TRBJ1-1	13	CASSREEGTEAFF	TGTGCCAGCTCACGGGAGGAGGGCACTGAAGCTTTCTTT
TRBV4-3	NA	NA	TRBJ1-1	14	CASSQDHANTEAFF	TGCGCCAGCAGCCAAGATCATGCTAACACTGAAGCTTTCTTT
TRBV3-1	few	TRBD2	TRBJ2-2	16	CASSQDPGRGAGELFF	TGTGCCAGCAGCCAAGACCCCGGGAGGGGGGCCGGGGAGCTGTTTTTT
TRBV10-2	few	NA	TRBJ1-2	15	CASSAQEGGGYGYTF	TGCGCCAGCAGTGCACAGGAGGGGGGGGGCTATGGCTACACCTTC
TRBV5-1	few	TRBD2	TRBJ2-7	15	CASSAGLALLHEQYF	TGCGCCAGCAGCGCGGGACTAGCGCTTCTACACGAGCAGTACTTC
TRBV5-1	NA	NA	TRBJ1-1	16	CASSLTPGLMNTEAFF	TGCGCCAGCAGCTTGACCCCGGGTCTTATGAACACTGAAGCTTTCTTT
TRBV12-5	many	NA	TRBJ1-4	14	CASGPGTGNEKLFF	TGTGCTAGTGGCCCCGGAACGGGCAATGAAAAACTGTTTTTT
TRBV7-2	NA	NA	TRBJ1-1	14	CASSLGGSYTEAFF	TGTGCCAGCAGCTTAGGGGGGTCCTACACTGAAGCTTTCTTT
TRBV24-1	NA	NA	TRBJ2-3	15	CATSDGGFSTDTQYF	TGTGCCACCAGTGACGGAGGGTTCAGCACAGATACGCAGTATTTT
TRBV12-3/TRBV12-4	few	NA	TRBJ1-5	13	CASSLTDYQPQHF	TGTGCCAGCAGTTTGACAGATTATCAGCCCCAGCATTTT
TRBV6-1	many	NA	TRBJ2-5	14	CASSRLGGEETQYF	TGTGCCAGCAGCAGACTAGGGGGAGAAGAGACCCAGTACTTC
TRBV12-3/TRBV12-4	few	NA	TRBJ2-5	11	CASSVAETQYF	TGTGCCAGCAGTGTAGCTGAGACCCAGTACTTC
TRBV15	many	NA	TRBJ2-5	14	CATSRESYQETQYF	TGTGCCACCAGCAGGGAGAGCTACCAAGAGACCCAGTACTTC
TRBV5-1	many	NA	TRBJ2-2	12	CASSLSVGELFF	TGCGCCAGCAGCTTGTCTGTCGGGGAGCTGTTTTTT
TRBV20-1	NA	TRBD1	TRBJ2-1	12	CSATGTDNEQFF	TGCAGTGCCACCGGGACAGACAATGAGCAGTTCTTC
TRBV2	few	TRBD2	TRBJ2-7	13	CASEGLVAYEQYF	TGTGCCAGCGAGGGACTAGTGGCCTACGAGCAGTACTTC
TRBV29-1	many	NA	TRBJ2-5	12	CSVVTGAETQYF	TGCAGCGTTGTGACAGGCGCAGAGACCCAGTACTTC
TRBV28	many	NA	TRBJ1-5	14	CASSLVQTNQPQHF	TGTGCCAGCAGTTTAGTCCAGACTAATCAGCCCCAGCATTTT
TRBV2	many	NA	TRBJ2-7	16	CASSEWEALLSYEQYF	TGTGCCAGCAGTGAATGGGAGGCACTCCTTAGTTACGAGCAGTACTTC
TRBV5-1	once	TRBD1	TRBJ1-3	16	CASSQLPTGAGNTIYF	TGCGCCAGCAGCCAACTCCCGACAGGGGCTGGAAACACCATATATTTT
TRBV11-2	few	NA	TRBJ1-4	14	CASSPARGRGKLFF	TGTGCCAGCAGCCCCGCGAGGGGCAGGGGAAAACTGTTTTTT
TRBV11-2	once	NA	TRBJ1-1	16	CASSRRGRGRGAEAFF	TGTGCCAGCAGCCGACGTGGCAGGGGAAGAGGGGCTGAAGCTTTCTTT
TRBV18	many	TRBD1	TRBJ2-7	14	CASSPDRGRVEQYF	TGTGCCAGCTCACCGGACAGGGGGCGCGTCGAGCAGTACTTC
TRBV28	many	NA	TRBJ1-5	13	CASIRVGNQPQHF	TGTGCCAGCATACGGGTAGGGAATCAGCCCCAGCATTTT
TRBV3-1	many	TRBD2	TRBJ2-7	15	CASSQGLAGPYEQYF	TGTGCCAGCAGCCAGGGACTAGCGGGTCCCTACGAGCAGTACTTC
TRBV27	many	TRBD1	TRBJ1-1	13	CASGRDRRTEAFF	TGTGCCAGCGGCCGGGACAGGAGGACTGAAGCTTTCTTT
TRBV13	NA	TRBD1	TRBJ2-2	15	CASSRGQGSPGELFF	TGTGCCAGCAGCCGGGGACAGGGGAGTCCCGGGGAGCTGTTTTTT
TRBV12-3/TRBV12-4	many	NA	TRBJ1-6	14	CATSRGRLNSPLHF	TGTGCCACCAGCCGGGGACGCCTTAATTCACCCCTCCACTTT
TRBV5-5	many	NA	TRBJ1-2	16	CASSPADSRTNYGYTF	TGTGCCAGCAGTCCCGCGGACAGTCGTACAAACTATGGCTACACCTTC